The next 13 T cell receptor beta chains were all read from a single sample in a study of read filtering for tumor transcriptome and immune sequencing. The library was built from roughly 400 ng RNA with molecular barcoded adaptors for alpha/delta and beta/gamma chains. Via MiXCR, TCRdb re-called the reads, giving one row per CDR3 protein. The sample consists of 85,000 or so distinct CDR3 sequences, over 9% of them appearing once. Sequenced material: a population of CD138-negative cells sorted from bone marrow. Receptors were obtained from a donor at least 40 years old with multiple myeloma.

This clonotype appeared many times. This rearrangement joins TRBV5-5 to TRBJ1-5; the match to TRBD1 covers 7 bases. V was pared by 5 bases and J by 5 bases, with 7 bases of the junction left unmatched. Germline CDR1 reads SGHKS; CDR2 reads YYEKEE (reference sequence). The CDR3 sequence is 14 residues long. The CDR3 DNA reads TGTGCCAGCAGTACAGGGGAAAGAGATCAGCCCCAGCATTTT. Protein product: CASSTGERDQPQHF.

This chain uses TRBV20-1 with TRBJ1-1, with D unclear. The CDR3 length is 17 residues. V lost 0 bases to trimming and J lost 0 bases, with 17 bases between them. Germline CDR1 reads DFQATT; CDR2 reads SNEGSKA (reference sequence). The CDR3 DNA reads TGCAGTGCTAGAGATAGGTCGGCCGCATTCCTGAACACTGAAGCTTTCTTT. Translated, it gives CSARDRSAAFLNTEAFF.

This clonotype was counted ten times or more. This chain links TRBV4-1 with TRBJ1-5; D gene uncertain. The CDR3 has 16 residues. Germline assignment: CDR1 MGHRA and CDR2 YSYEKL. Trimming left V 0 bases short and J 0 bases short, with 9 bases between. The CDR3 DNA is TGCGCCAGCAGCCAAGATAGAGATTATAGCAATCAGCCCCAGCATTTT. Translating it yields CASSQDRDYSNQPQHF.

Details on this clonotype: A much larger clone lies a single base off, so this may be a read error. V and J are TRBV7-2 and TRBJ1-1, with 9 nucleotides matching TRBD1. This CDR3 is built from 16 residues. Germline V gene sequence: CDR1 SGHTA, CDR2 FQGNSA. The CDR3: CASSSPLGTGPTEALF. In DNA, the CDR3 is TGTGCCAGCAGCTCGCCCTTAGGGACAGGGCCGACTGAAGCTCTCTTT.

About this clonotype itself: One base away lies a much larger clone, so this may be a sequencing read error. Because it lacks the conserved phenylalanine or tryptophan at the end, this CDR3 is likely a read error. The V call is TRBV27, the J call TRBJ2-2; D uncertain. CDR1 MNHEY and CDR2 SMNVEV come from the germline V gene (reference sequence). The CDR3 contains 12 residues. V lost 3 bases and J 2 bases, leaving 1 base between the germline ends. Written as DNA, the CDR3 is TGTGCCAGCAGTTTCAACACCGGGGAGCTGTTTTCT. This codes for CASSFNTGELFS.

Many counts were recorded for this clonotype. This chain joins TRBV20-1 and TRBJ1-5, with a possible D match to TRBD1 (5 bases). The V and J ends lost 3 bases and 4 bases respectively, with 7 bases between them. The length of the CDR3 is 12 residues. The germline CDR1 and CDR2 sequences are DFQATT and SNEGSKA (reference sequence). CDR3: CSARRGNQPQHF. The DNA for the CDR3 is TGCAGTGCTAGGCGGGGGAATCAGCCCCAGCATTTT.

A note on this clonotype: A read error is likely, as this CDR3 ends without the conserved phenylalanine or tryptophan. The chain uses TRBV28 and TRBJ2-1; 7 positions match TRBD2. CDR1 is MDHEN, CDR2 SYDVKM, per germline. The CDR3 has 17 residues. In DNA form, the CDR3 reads TGTACCAGCAGTTCCCCGAGTGAGGGCGGGAGCCAAAATGAGCAGTTCCTT. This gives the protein CTSSSPSEGGSQNEQFL.

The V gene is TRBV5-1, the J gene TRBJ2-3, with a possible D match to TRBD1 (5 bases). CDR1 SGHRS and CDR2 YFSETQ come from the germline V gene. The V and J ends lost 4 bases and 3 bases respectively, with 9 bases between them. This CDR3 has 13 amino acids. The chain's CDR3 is CASSTQGTDTQYF. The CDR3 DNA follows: TGCGCCAGCAGCACCCAGGGAACAGATACGCAGTATTTT.

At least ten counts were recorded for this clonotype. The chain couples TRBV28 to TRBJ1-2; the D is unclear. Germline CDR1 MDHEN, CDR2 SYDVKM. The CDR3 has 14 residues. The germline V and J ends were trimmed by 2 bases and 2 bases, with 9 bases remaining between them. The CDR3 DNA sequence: TGTGCCAGCAGTTTAACTACATTCAACTATGGCTACACCTTC. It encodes CASSLTTFNYGYTF.

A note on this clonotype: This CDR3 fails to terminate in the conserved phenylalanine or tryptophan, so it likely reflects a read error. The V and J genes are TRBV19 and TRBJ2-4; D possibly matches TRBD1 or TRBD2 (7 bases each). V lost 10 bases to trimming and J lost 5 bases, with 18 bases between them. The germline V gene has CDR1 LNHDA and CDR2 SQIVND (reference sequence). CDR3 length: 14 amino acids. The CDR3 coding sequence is TGTGCCACCGGGACTACCGGGACAGAAAACATTCAGTACTCC. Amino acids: CATGTTGTENIQYS.

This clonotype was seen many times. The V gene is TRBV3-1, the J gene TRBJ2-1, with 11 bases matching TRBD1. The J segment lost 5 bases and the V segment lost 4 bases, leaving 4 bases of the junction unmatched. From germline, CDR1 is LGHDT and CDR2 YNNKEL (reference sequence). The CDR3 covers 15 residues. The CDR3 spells CASSPRDRGDNEQFF. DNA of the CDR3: TGTGCCAGCAGCCCCCGGGACAGGGGGGACAATGAGCAGTTCTTC.

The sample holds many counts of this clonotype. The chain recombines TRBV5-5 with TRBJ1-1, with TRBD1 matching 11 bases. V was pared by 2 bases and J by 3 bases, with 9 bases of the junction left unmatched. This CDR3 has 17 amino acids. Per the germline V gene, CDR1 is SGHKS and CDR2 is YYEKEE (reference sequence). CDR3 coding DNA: TGTGCCAGCAGCTTCGGGGACAGGGGGACTATGGACACTGAAGCTTTCTTT. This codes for CASSFGDRGTMDTEAFF.

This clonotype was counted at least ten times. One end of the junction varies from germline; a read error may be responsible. The CDR3 DNA sequence: TGCGCCAGCGGCTTGGTAAAGGGCGGCGCCGGGGAGCTGTTTTTT. Protein sequence: CASGLVKGGAGELFF. The chain links TRBV5-1 to TRBJ2-2; D is unclear. Germline V CDR1 and CDR2: SGHRS, YFSETQ. This CDR3 contains 15 residues. The variable domain in full, completed from reference TRBV5-1 and TRBJ2-2, reads KAGVTQTPRYLIKTRGQQVTLSCSPISGHRSVSWYQQTPGQGLQFLFEYFSETQRNKGNFPGRFSGRQFSNSRSEMNVSTLELGDSALYLCASGLVKGGAGELFFGEGSRLTVL.